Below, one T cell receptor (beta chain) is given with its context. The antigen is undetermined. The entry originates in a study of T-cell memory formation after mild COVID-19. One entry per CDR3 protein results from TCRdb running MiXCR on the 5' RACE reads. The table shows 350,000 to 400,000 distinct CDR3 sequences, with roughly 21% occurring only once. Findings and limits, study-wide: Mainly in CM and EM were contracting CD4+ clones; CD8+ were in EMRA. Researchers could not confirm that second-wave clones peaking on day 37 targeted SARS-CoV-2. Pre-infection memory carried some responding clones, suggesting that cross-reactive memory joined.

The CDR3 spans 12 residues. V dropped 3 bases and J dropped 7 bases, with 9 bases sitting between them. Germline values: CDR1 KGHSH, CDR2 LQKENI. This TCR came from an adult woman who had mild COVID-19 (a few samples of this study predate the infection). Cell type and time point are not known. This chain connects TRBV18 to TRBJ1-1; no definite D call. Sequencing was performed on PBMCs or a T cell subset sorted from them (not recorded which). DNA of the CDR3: TGTGCCAGCTCACCGCAGATGGGTGAAGCTTTCTTT. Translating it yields CASSPQMGEAFF.